This TCR beta chain was recovered during a study of blood T cells in healthy people across ages (dated by TCRdb to the mid-2010s). Describing the broader study: In model experiments, template switching captured about one uniquely barcoded TCR beta cDNA molecule for every two T cells. The study measured age-related changes in TCR beta repertoire diversity using deep sequencing normalized with unique cDNA molecular identifiers. The donors were divided into four age groups: young (average around 15 years), middle-aged (roughly 40), aged (about 60) and long-lived (about 79). Using the same blood draw, the study looked at two additional independent replicas of 1 million unique cDNA reads for two donors, one aged 18 to 30 and the other aged 80 or older.

The 39 donors, aged 6 to 90 years, were systemically healthy Caucasian individuals from Russia. Approximately 9.3 milliliters of peripheral blood were drawn from each donor into EDTA-treated Vacutainer tubes. Ficoll-Paque density-gradient centrifugation was used to isolate PBMCs, with at least 6 million obtained per sample. Trizol reagent was used to extract total RNA from PBMCs, with at least 5 micrograms per sample. The percentages of naive CD45RAhigh/CD27high T cells were determined by flow cytometry on a PBMC aliquot from every donor. This clonotype turned up a few times. The antigen this receptor binds is unknown. Base qualities are not provided; no much larger clone lies one nucleotide away. The method behind the library was 5' RACE. The reads were generated on an Illumina HiSeq 2500. A second PCR of 7 to 11 cycles was performed with a sample-barcoded 5' primer and a J-beta primer mix. Each TCR beta cDNA molecule received a unique molecular identifier from a template-switch 5' adaptor carrying 12 random nucleotides. Each sample yielded at least 2.5 million CDR3-containing paired-end reads. All of the RNA was converted into first-strand cDNA using the Mint cDNA synthesis kit, with a TRBC-specific oligonucleotide serving as the primer. All cDNA was treated with uracil-DNA glycosylase and then went through a first 18-cycle PCR with the universal primers M1SS and BC2_uni_R. In the authors' own workflow: For normalization, 1 million high-quality reads were randomly selected from each sample, with every read carrying a distinct molecular identifier. Reads with shared molecular identifiers were discarded instead of being binned into consensus sequences. MiTCR, run with a Q25 quality threshold and the strictest error-elimination algorithm, handled CDR3 identification, clonotype clustering and error correction. A nonparametric unseen species model with Euler transformation was used to estimate a lower bound on total TCR beta diversity. In-frame beta chains were kept once TCRdb had trimmed the public reads at Q25 with fastp and called clones with MiXCR. Rows are unified per CDR3 protein, each entry keeping the most common DNA and genes. These V and J calls are TCRdb output, not the study's own analysis. For this sample the table gives more than 900,000 distinct CDR3 sequences, of which about 27% were detected only once. In total, the top ten clones hold 10% to 13% of the sample.

Broader findings and caveats from the paper: Because the CMV infection status of the donors was unknown, age-related changes in expanded clonotypes may potentially have been confounded. As age increased, observed TCR beta diversity per million T cells dropped in a roughly linear way, and a significant reduction was already evident by age roughly 36. Conclusive comparison of naive and antigen-experienced compartments was prevented by the profiling of bulk unsorted PBMCs. Total diversity estimates from one million sequenced T cells were considered lower bounds and underestimates. Compared with the aged group, more naive CD4+ T cells, fewer expanded clones and increased TCR diversity were shown by the long-lived group, suggesting age selection. There was a strong correlation between observed TCR beta diversity and the percentage of naive T cells measured by flow cytometry.

These data also formed part of another study, on T cells of mothers and their children. Drawing on the second study: Donors were nine systemically healthy Caucasian individuals: three mothers and their six children. cDNA synthesis used all of the extracted RNA, with approximately 1.6 ug of RNA in each 15 ul reaction. Sample barcodes and 2-4 random nucleotides were added via the M1S primer in the second PCR. More than 8 million TCR beta CDR3 reads were obtained from each mother, and approximately 3 million reads were obtained from each child. TCR recombination output is similarly shaped by thymic selection in related and unrelated pairs, with a minor effect exerted by inherited differences. Normalized repertoire overlap in related mother-child pairs was always slightly higher than in unrelated mother-child pairs, but the difference was never significant. No persistent microchimeric T cell clones were detected, at a sensitivity of 80 to 100 clones per million clonotypes. In the study, deep NGS was used to compare the TCR beta repertoires of mothers and children, and features distinguishing related mother-child pairs from unrelated individuals were sought. On average, the children were roughly 12 +/- 4 years old, while the mothers were approximately 41 +/- 4 years old. After adapters were ligated using NEBNext reagents, the libraries underwent 100+100 nt paired-end sequencing on an Illumina HiSeq 2000. To prevent cross-contamination, the mother and child libraries were prepared a month apart and were sequenced in separate runs. Each donor had between about 450,000 and 2,100,000 distinct TCR beta clonotypes identified. Naive TCR beta clonotypes were estimated from low-frequency clonotypes matched to each donor's FACS-determined naive share, without sorting.

The receptor comes from a woman aged 35 to 49 in good health. Sequencing was carried out using blood.

The nucleotide sequence is TGTGCCAGCAGTTCTTACAGGGGGGTTTCGGACACTGAAGCTTTCTTT. It specifies CASSSYRGVSDTEAFF. The rearrangement combines TRBV6-5 with TRBJ1-1, with 8 junctional bases fitting TRBD1. Trimming takes 4 bases off V and 3 bases off J; junction bases not matched to a gene: 10. CDR1 MNHEY and CDR2 SVGAGI are derived from the germline V gene. The CDR3 holds 16 amino acids from the cysteine to the phenylalanine. Of all the DNA, just the CDR3 is kept, 48 bases in frame from base 1.